Listed below are T cell receptor beta chains from one sample, sequenced in a study of T-cell memory formation after mild COVID-19. A single record per CDR3 protein comes from TCRdb applying MiXCR to the 5' RACE reads. The sample comprises 300,000 or so distinct CDR3 sequences, roughly 17% of which are singletons, and roughly 24% rests with the top ten. Sequenced sample: PBMCs or a T cell subset sorted from them (not recorded which). The receptors derive from a man younger than 35 who had mild COVID-19 (a few samples of this study predate the infection). Cell type and time point are not known. CDR3s include the opening cysteine and the closing phenylalanine or tryptophan. Fields, in order: J gene, D gene, V gene, clone size, CDR3 protein, CDR3 DNA. A D gene is named only where the DNA matches it firmly. A clone size is listed for some rows: how often the clone was seen (once, few, many), or a class if it is expanded.

j_gene: TRBJ2-7; d_gene: .; v_gene: TRBV12-3/TRBV12-4; abundance: .; CDR3aa: CASSPRRALEQYF; CDR3nt: TGTGCCAGCAGTCCCCGGCGGGCACTGGAGCAGTACTTC
j_gene: TRBJ2-2; d_gene: TRBD1; v_gene: TRBV4-1; abundance: .; CDR3aa: CASQTGTESGELFF; CDR3nt: TGCGCCAGCCAAACCGGGACAGAGTCCGGGGAGCTGTTTTTT
j_gene: TRBJ2-4; d_gene: TRBD1; v_gene: TRBV5-6; abundance: .; CDR3aa: CASSSDRGLKNIQYF; CDR3nt: TGTGCCAGCAGCTCGGACAGGGGGTTAAAAAACATTCAGTACTTC
j_gene: TRBJ2-3; d_gene: TRBD2; v_gene: TRBV27; abundance: .; CDR3aa: CASWPRRRGVTDTQYF; CDR3nt: TGTGCCAGCTGGCCCCGGAGGCGGGGGGTTACAGATACGCAGTATTTT
j_gene: TRBJ1-6; d_gene: .; v_gene: TRBV10-3; abundance: many; CDR3aa: CAISESVDSYNSPLHF; CDR3nt: TGTGCCATCAGTGAGTCGGTAGACTCCTATAATTCACCCCTCCACTTT
j_gene: TRBJ1-1; d_gene: .; v_gene: TRBV6-2/TRBV6-3; abundance: .; CDR3aa: CASSSGGVPTEAFF; CDR3nt: TGTGCCAGCAGTTCTGGTGGGGTCCCCACTGAAGCTTTCTTT
j_gene: TRBJ2-7; d_gene: .; v_gene: TRBV20-1; abundance: few; CDR3aa: CSAREQASFYEQYF; CDR3nt: TGCAGTGCTAGAGAGCAGGCTAGCTTCTACGAGCAGTACTTC
j_gene: TRBJ2-3; d_gene: .; v_gene: TRBV5-4; abundance: .; CDR3aa: CATGRPGLSTDTQYF; CDR3nt: TGTGCCACCGGACGGCCGGGGCTTAGCACAGATACGCAGTATTTT
j_gene: TRBJ2-5; d_gene: TRBD1; v_gene: TRBV6-1; abundance: few; CDR3aa: CASNDRDRGQETQYF; CDR3nt: TGTGCCAGTAACGACCGGGACAGGGGGCAAGAGACCCAGTACTTC
j_gene: TRBJ1-1; d_gene: .; v_gene: TRBV6-5; abundance: few; CDR3aa: CASSYAGTSEAFF; CDR3nt: TGTGCCAGCAGTTACGCCGGGACATCAGAAGCTTTCTTT
j_gene: TRBJ1-3; d_gene: .; v_gene: TRBV5-1; abundance: many; CDR3aa: CASSLGYRASGNTIYF; CDR3nt: TGCGCCAGCAGCTTGGGGTACAGAGCCTCTGGAAACACCATATATTTT
j_gene: TRBJ1-1; d_gene: .; v_gene: TRBV3-1; abundance: few; CDR3aa: CASSQEKYHPGNTEAFF; CDR3nt: TGTGCCAGCAGCCAAGAGAAATATCATCCCGGGAACACTGAAGCTTTCTTT
j_gene: TRBJ1-6; d_gene: .; v_gene: TRBV6-5; abundance: .; CDR3aa: CASGRGNSPLHF; CDR3nt: TGTGCCAGCGGGAGAGGGAATTCACCCCTCCACTTT
j_gene: TRBJ1-1; d_gene: TRBD1; v_gene: TRBV9; abundance: .; CDR3aa: CASSKFTGGNTEAFF; CDR3nt: TGTGCCAGCTCAAAGTTCACAGGGGGGAACACTGAAGCTTTCTTT
j_gene: TRBJ2-2; d_gene: .; v_gene: TRBV7-9; abundance: .; CDR3aa: CASSISPGELFF; CDR3nt: TGTGCCAGCAGTATATCCCCCGGGGAGCTGTTTTTT
j_gene: TRBJ2-1; d_gene: .; v_gene: TRBV6-1; abundance: many; CDR3aa: CASSEMAGNEQFF; CDR3nt: TGTGCCAGCAGTGAAATGGCGGGGAACGAGCAGTTCTTC
j_gene: TRBJ2-2; d_gene: .; v_gene: TRBV20-1; abundance: .; CDR3aa: CSASGGPSSGELFF; CDR3nt: TGCAGTGCTAGTGGAGGGCCCTCCAGCGGGGAGCTGTTTTTT
j_gene: TRBJ2-1; d_gene: .; v_gene: TRBV29-1; abundance: many; CDR3aa: CSAKKDSSGNEQFF; CDR3nt: TGCAGCGCTAAGAAAGACTCCTCTGGGAATGAGCAGTTCTTC
j_gene: TRBJ2-1; d_gene: .; v_gene: TRBV6-5; abundance: few; CDR3aa: CASSSGAAADNEQFF; CDR3nt: TGTGCCAGCAGTTCAGGTGCGGCAGCCGACAATGAGCAGTTCTTC
j_gene: TRBJ2-3; d_gene: .; v_gene: TRBV7-9; abundance: few; CDR3aa: CASSRIGAGAQYF; CDR3nt: TGTGCCAGCAGCCGAATTGGGGCGGGCGCGCAGTATTTT
j_gene: TRBJ2-2; d_gene: .; v_gene: TRBV2; abundance: .; CDR3aa: CASSGLSNTGELFF; CDR3nt: TGTGCCAGCAGTGGCCTATCGAACACCGGGGAGCTGTTTTTT
j_gene: TRBJ1-2; d_gene: TRBD1; v_gene: TRBV6-1; abundance: few; CDR3aa: CASSSRDRDGYTF; CDR3nt: TGTGCCAGCAGTTCCAGGGACAGGGACGGCTACACCTTC
j_gene: TRBJ2-7; d_gene: .; v_gene: TRBV4-3; abundance: .; CDR3aa: CASSQAGHPPTREQYF; CDR3nt: TGCGCCAGCAGCCAAGCGGGCCATCCACCCACGCGCGAGCAGTACTTC
j_gene: TRBJ2-1; d_gene: TRBD2; v_gene: TRBV29-1; abundance: few; CDR3aa: CSAEFGGAWFEQFF; CDR3nt: TGCAGCGCCGAGTTCGGGGGGGCTTGGTTTGAGCAGTTCTTC
j_gene: TRBJ2-1; d_gene: .; v_gene: TRBV6-1; abundance: .; CDR3aa: CASSEIGAPYNEQFF; CDR3nt: TGTGCCAGCAGTGAAATAGGGGCGCCCTACAATGAGCAGTTCTTC
j_gene: TRBJ2-1; d_gene: TRBD2; v_gene: TRBV5-4; abundance: few; CDR3aa: CASRVAGGPNEQFF; CDR3nt: TGTGCCAGCAGGGTAGCGGGGGGGCCCAATGAGCAGTTCTTC
j_gene: TRBJ2-3; d_gene: TRBD2; v_gene: TRBV9; abundance: few; CDR3aa: CASSVGPPGRSDTQYF; CDR3nt: TGTGCCAGCAGCGTAGGCCCTCCCGGGAGGTCCGATACGCAGTATTTT
j_gene: TRBJ2-3; d_gene: .; v_gene: TRBV28; abundance: .; CDR3aa: CASKVGLSTDTQYF; CDR3nt: TGTGCCAGCAAGGTGGGCCTAAGCACAGATACGCAGTATTTT
j_gene: TRBJ2-1; d_gene: TRBD2; v_gene: TRBV15; abundance: few; CDR3aa: CATSRQAGGIYNEQFF; CDR3nt: TGTGCCACCAGCAGACAGGCGGGAGGGATCTACAATGAGCAGTTCTTC
j_gene: TRBJ2-5; d_gene: TRBD2; v_gene: TRBV7-9; abundance: .; CDR3aa: CASSVGLAGVIKETQYF; CDR3nt: TGTGCCAGCAGCGTCGGACTAGCGGGGGTGATTAAAGAGACCCAGTACTTC
j_gene: TRBJ2-7; d_gene: TRBD1; v_gene: TRBV7-2; abundance: .; CDR3aa: CASSLATGGIGEQYF; CDR3nt: TGTGCCAGCAGCTTAGCAACAGGGGGCATTGGAGAGCAGTACTTC
j_gene: TRBJ1-1; d_gene: .; v_gene: TRBV7-9; abundance: .; CDR3aa: CASSKTGNTEAFF; CDR3nt: TGTGCCAGCAGCAAAACAGGGAACACTGAAGCTTTCTTT
j_gene: TRBJ2-3; d_gene: .; v_gene: TRBV7-8; abundance: few; CDR3aa: CASRPAGRTDTQYF; CDR3nt: TGTGCCAGCAGACCTGCCGGCCGCACAGATACGCAGTATTTT
j_gene: TRBJ2-1; d_gene: TRBD1; v_gene: TRBV7-2; abundance: .; CDR3aa: CASSPDRGYNEQFF; CDR3nt: TGTGCCAGCAGCCCAGACAGGGGGTACAATGAGCAGTTCTTC
j_gene: TRBJ2-1; d_gene: TRBD2; v_gene: TRBV4-3; abundance: .; CDR3aa: CASRQRLAGDTYNEQFF; CDR3nt: TGCGCCAGCAGGCAAAGACTAGCGGGAGATACTTACAATGAGCAGTTCTTC